Listed here are 17 T cell receptor beta chains from one sample, sequenced in a study of OX40 agonist ivuxolimab in advanced cancers. Profiled with immunoSEQ multiplex PCR; TCRdb holds only in-frame clones, not every one. Among tens of thousands of clones listed, 89% were seen once. Sequences were derived from CD4+ or CD8+ T cells sorted from blood, sampled in a trial of the OX40 agonist ivuxolimab. The receptors were gathered from an adult with an advanced solid tumor such as melanoma, head and neck, liver or kidney cancer.

This clone was picked up one time. The CDR3 loop reads CASSPTGTAQETQYF. CDR3 nucleotide sequence: TGTGCCAGCTCACCGACCGGGACAGCCCAAGAGACCCAGTACTTC. The gene calls are TRBV18 and TRBJ2-5, with 7 bases aligning to TRBD1. This CDR3 contains 15 residues. The germline CDR1 and CDR2 sequences are KGHSH and LQKENI. Germline trimming cut 3 bases from V and 1 base from J; bases unmatched to any gene: 5.

The chain employs TRBV5-6 and TRBJ2-1; D perhaps matches TRBD2 (5 bases). This CDR3 has 15 amino acids. V was cut by 2 bases and J by 0 bases, with 9 bases left in between. The germline gives CDR1 SGHDT, CDR2 YYEEEE. CDR3 sequence: CASSLLGSSYNEQFF. The CDR3 DNA is TGTGCCAGCAGCTTACTGGGGAGCTCCTACAATGAGCAGTTCTTC.

The J gene is TRBJ2-7, the V gene TRBV6-6; TRBD2 agrees at 12 bases. J lost 3 bases, V lost 6 bases, and 0 bases had no gene match. This CDR3 has 13 residues. Germline values: CDR1 MNHNY, CDR2 SVGAGI (reference sequence). The CDR3: CASRTSGSYEQYF. CDR3 DNA: TGTGCCAGCAGGACTAGCGGGAGCTACGAGCAGTACTTC.

This clone appeared once. This CDR3 reads CASSDGRGPDTQYF. Written as DNA, the CDR3 is TGCGCCAGCAGTGATGGCAGGGGGCCAGATACGCAGTATTTT. The chain joins TRBV10-1 to TRBJ2-3; 8 bases match TRBD1. Germline trimming cut 3 bases from V and 4 bases from J; bases unmatched to any gene: 3. CDR3 size: 14 residues. CDR1 is WNHNN and CDR2 is SYGVQD in the germline V gene (reference sequence).

This clone was detected a few times. V and J are TRBV20-1 and TRBJ2-5; no firm D call. The CDR3 is 10 amino acids. V was cut by 4 bases and J by 0 bases, with 0 bases left in between. CDR1 is DFQATT, CDR2 SNEGSKA, per germline (reference sequence). The chain's CDR3 is CSANQETQYF. CDR3 bases: TGCAGTGCTAACCAAGAGACCCAGTACTTC.

The chain recombines TRBV18 with TRBJ2-3; D is undetermined. Looked up from germline, CDR1 is KGHSH and CDR2 is LQKENI. The germline V and J ends were trimmed by 3 bases and 7 bases, with 14 bases remaining between them. The CDR3 covers 14 residues. The CDR3 DNA sequence: TGTGCCAGCTCACCCACCCGTGCATCCAATACGCAGTATTTT. It translates to CASSPTRASNTQYF.

This sequence joins TRBV6-5 and TRBJ1-2; 11 nucleotides align to TRBD1. With 0 bases clipped from V and 4 bases from J, the junction kept 1 base outside the gene matches. This CDR3 spans 15 amino acids. Germline CDR1 MNHEY, CDR2 SVGAGI. The CDR3 DNA sequence: TGTGCCAGCAGTTACTCGGGGACAGGGGGCTATGGCTACACCTTC. This translates into CASSYSGTGGYGYTF.

As for this clone: Distinct nucleotide sequences in the sample also encode this CDR3. This chain connects TRBV9 to TRBJ2-5; D might be TRBD2 (6 bases). In germline, CDR1 is SGDLS, CDR2 YYNGEE. The V end lost 0 bases, the J end lost 2 bases, and 11 bases lay between the germline ends. The CDR3 loop spans 15 amino acids. The chain's CDR3 is CASSVVGGVQETQYF. CDR3 DNA sequence: TGTGCCAGCAGCGTAGTGGGGGGAGTTCAAGAGACCCAGTACTTC.

The chain uses TRBV4-1 and TRBJ2-3, with 13 bases fitting TRBD2. V lost 4 bases to trimming and J lost 4 bases; unmatched junction nucleotides: 5. CDR3 length: 16 amino acids. Per the germline V gene, CDR1 is MGHRA and CDR2 is YSYEKL. CDR3 DNA: TGCGCCAGCAGCCCCTCGGGACTAGCGGGGCCAGATACGCAGTATTTT. It codes for CASSPSGLAGPDTQYF.

This chain joins TRBV28 and TRBJ2-5; D ambiguous. CDR3 size: 15 residues. Between the trimmed V and J ends, which lost 1 base and 1 base, there was a span of 10 bases. Germline V gives CDR1 MDHEN, CDR2 SYDVKM. Here the CDR3 reads CASSLSPVRQETQYF. The CDR3 DNA reads as TGTGCCAGCAGTTTATCCCCAGTACGCCAAGAGACCCAGTACTTC.

The V and J genes are TRBV5-5 and TRBJ1-3, with D unclear. Trimming removed 0 bases at V and 0 bases at J, with 10 bases between. Germline CDR1 SGHKS, CDR2 YYEKEE (reference sequence). The CDR3 length is 16 residues. The CDR3 protein is CASSLGASNSGNTIYF. CDR3 sequence (DNA): TGTGCCAGCAGCTTGGGGGCATCTAACTCTGGAAACACCATATATTTT.

The DNA of the CDR3 is TGTGCCAGCAGTTTAGTAAGGGGAGATGGCTACACCTTC. This translates into CASSLVRGDGYTF. This chain joins TRBV27 and TRBJ1-2; maybe TRBD1 (5 bases). With 2 bases removed from V and 6 bases from J, the gap between germline ends came to 10 bases. The V gene's germline CDR1 is MNHEY and CDR2 SMNVEV (reference sequence). The length of the CDR3 is 13 residues.

V usage is TRBV5-1 and J usage is TRBJ1-1; D is possibly TRBD1 (5 bases). Looked up from germline, CDR1 is SGHRS and CDR2 is YFSETQ. V was trimmed by 1 base and J by 1 base, leaving 14 bases between them. CDR3 length equals 16 residues. The CDR3 nucleotides are TGCGCCAGCAGCTTGAGGGACGGAGTATCGAACACTGAAGCTTTCTTT. It is translated as CASSLRDGVSNTEAFF.

This rearrangement joins TRBV9 to TRBJ1-2, with TRBD1 as a possible D gene (6 bases). Trimming removed 0 bases at V and 2 bases at J, with 11 bases between. From germline, CDR1 is SGDLS and CDR2 YYNGEE. This CDR3 spans 15 amino acids. The chain's CDR3 is CASSVGAGANYGYTF. CDR3 nucleotide sequence: TGTGCCAGCAGCGTAGGGGCAGGGGCGAACTATGGCTACACCTTC.

The chain links TRBV6-1 to TRBJ2-7; unclear D gene. The CDR3 totals 13 residues. Deletions cut 4 bases from V and 2 bases from J, with 9 bases between. The germline gives CDR1 MNHNS, CDR2 SASEGT. CDR3 amino acids: CASSAAVTYEQYV. The DNA of the CDR3 is TGTGCCAGCAGTGCGGCGGTAACCTACGAGCAGTACGTC.

In its sample, this clone was seen once. This chain uses TRBV21-1 with TRBJ2-1; TRBD1, the table's D call, lacks a check against the DNA. TRBV21-1 corresponds to a pseudogene. This CDR3 is 11 amino acids long. CDR3 sequence (DNA): TGTGCCAGCAGAGACACCAATGAGCAGTTCTTC. It specifies CASRDTNEQFF.

The chain is built from TRBV2 and TRBJ2-5, with D perhaps TRBD1 or TRBD2 (5 bases each). This CDR3 region has 17 residues. Germline V gene sequence: CDR1 SNHLY, CDR2 FYNNEI. Trimming stripped 4 bases from V and 3 bases from J, with 21 bases between. CDR3 residues: CASSGGLTTESKETQYF. CDR3 in DNA: TGTGCCAGCAGTGGGGGGTTGACCACCGAATCAAAAGAGACCCAGTACTTC.